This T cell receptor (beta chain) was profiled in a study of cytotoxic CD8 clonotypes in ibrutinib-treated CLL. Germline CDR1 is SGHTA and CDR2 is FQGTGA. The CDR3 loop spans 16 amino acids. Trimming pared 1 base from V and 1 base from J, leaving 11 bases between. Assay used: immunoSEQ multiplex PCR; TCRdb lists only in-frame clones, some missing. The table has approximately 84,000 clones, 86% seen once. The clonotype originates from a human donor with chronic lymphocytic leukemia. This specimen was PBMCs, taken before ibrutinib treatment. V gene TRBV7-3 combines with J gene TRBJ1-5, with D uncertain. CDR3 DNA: TGTGCCAGCAGCTTAAGTGGGCCGATGAGCAATCAGCCCCAGCATTTT. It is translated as CASSLSGPMSNQPQHF.